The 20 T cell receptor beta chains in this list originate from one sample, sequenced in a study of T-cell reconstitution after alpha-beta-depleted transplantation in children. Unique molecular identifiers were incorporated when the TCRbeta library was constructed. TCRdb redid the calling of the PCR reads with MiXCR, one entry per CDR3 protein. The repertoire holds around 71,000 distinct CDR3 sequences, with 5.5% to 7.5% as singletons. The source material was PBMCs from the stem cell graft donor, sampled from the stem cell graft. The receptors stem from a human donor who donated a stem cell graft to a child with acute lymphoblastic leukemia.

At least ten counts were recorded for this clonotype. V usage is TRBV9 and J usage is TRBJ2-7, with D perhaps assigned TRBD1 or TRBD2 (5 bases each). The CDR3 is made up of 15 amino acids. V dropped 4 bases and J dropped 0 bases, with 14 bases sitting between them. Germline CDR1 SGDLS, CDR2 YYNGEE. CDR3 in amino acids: CASSLWDASSYEQYF. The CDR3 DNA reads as TGTGCCAGCAGCCTGTGGGACGCAAGCTCCTACGAGCAGTACTTC. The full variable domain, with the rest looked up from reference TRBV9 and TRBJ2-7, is DSGVTQTPKHLITATGQRVTLRCSPRSGDLSVYWYQQSLDQGLQFLIQYYNGEERAKGNILERFSAQQFPDLHSELNLSSLELGDSALYFCASSLWDASSYEQYFGPGTRLTVT.

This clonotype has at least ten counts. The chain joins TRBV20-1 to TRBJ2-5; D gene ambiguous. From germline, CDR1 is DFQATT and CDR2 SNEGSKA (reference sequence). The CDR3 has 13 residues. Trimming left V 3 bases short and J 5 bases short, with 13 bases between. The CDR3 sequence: CSARDHHGETQYF. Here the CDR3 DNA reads TGCAGTGCTAGGGACCATCATGGGGAGACCCAGTACTTC.

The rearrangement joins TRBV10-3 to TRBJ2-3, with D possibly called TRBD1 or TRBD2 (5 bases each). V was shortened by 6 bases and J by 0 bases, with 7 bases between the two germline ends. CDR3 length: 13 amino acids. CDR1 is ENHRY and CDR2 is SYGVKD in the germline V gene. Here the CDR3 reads CAIRGPSTDTQYF. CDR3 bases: TGTGCCATCAGGGGACCAAGCACAGATACGCAGTATTTT.

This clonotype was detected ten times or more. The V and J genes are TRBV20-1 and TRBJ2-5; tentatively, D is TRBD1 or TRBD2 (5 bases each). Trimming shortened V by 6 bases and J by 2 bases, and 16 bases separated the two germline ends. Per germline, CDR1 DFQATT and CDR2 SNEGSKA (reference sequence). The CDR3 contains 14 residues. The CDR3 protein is CSANRGGWQETQYF. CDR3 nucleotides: TGCAGTGCCAACCGGGGCGGTTGGCAAGAGACCCAGTACTTC.

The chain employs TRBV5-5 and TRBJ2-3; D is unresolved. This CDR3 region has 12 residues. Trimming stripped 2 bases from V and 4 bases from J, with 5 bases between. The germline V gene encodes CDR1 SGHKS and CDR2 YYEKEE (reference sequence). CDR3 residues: CASSLIPDTQYF. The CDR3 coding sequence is TGTGCCAGCAGCTTAATTCCAGATACGCAGTATTTT. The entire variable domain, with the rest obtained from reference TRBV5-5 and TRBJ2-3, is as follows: DAGVTQSPTHLIKTRGQQVTLRCSPISGHKSVSWYQQVLGQGPQFIFQYYEKEERGRGNFPDRFSARQFPNYSSELNVNALLLGDSALYLCASSLIPDTQYFGPGTRLTVL.

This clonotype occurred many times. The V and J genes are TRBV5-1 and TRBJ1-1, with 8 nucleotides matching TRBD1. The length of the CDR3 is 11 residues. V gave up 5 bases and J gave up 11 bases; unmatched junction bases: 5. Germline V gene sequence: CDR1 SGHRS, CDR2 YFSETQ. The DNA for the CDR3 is TGCGCCAGCAGTGACAGGGGCTTCGCTTTCTTT. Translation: CASSDRGFAFF.

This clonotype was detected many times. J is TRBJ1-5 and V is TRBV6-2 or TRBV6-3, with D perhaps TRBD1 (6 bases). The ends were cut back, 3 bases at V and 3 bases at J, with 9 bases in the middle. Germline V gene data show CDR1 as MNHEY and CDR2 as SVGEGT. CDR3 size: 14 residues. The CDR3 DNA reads TGTGCCAGCAGTTATGGGGGCGTCAATCAGCCCCAGCATTTT. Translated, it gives CASSYGGVNQPQHF.

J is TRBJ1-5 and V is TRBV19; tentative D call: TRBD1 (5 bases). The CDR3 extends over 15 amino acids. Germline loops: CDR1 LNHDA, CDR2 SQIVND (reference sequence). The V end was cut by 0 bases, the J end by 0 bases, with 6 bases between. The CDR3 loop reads CASSIDRDSNQPQHF. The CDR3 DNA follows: TGTGCCAGTAGTATAGACAGGGATAGCAATCAGCCCCAGCATTTT.

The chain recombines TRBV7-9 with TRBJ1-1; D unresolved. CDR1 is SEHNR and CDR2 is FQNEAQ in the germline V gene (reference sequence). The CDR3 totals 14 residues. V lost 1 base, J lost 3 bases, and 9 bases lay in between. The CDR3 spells CASSLEFGDTEAFF. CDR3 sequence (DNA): TGTGCCAGCAGCTTAGAATTTGGGGACACTGAAGCTTTCTTT.

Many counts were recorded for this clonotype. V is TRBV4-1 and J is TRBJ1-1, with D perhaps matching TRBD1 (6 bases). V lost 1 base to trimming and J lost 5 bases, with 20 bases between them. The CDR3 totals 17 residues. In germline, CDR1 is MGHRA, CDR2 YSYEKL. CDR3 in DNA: TGCGCCAGCAGCCAAGGGCCTCAAACCACAGGGTTTACTGAAGCTTTCTTT. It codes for CASSQGPQTTGFTEAFF.

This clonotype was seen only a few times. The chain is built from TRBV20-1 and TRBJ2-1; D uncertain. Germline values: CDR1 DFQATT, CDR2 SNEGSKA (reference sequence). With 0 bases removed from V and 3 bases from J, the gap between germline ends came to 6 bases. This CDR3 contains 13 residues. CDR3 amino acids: CSARDPLYNEQFF. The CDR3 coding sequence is TGCAGTGCTAGAGATCCCCTCTACAATGAGCAGTTCTTC.

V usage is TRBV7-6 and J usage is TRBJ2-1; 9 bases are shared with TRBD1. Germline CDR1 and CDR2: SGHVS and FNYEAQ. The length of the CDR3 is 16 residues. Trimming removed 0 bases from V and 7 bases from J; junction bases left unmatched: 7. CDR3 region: CASSLAGTGKGNEQFF. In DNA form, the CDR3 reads TGTGCCAGCAGCTTAGCGGGGACAGGGAAGGGAAATGAGCAGTTCTTC.

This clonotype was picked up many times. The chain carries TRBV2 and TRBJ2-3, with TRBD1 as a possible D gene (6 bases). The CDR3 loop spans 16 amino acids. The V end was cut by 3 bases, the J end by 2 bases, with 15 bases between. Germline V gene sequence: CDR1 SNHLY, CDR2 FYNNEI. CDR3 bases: TGTGCCAGCAGTGACCCTTGGGACACTTCCACAGATACGCAGTATTTT. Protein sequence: CASSDPWDTSTDTQYF.

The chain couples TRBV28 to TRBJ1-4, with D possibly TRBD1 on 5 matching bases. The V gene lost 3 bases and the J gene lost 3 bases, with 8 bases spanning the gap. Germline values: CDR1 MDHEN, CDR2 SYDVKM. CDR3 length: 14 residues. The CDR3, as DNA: TGTGCCAGCAGTTTGGGGGGAGCTAATGAAAAACTGTTTTTT. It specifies CASSLGGANEKLFF.

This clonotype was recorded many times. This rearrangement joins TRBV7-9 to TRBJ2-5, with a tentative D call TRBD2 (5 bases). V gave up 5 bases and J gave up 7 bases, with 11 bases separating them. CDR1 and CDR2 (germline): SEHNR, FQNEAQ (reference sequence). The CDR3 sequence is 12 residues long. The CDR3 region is CASSLIEGTQYF. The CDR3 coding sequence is TGTGCCAGCAGCCTAATCGAGGGGACCCAGTACTTC.

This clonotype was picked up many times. The DNA for the CDR3 is TGTGCCAGCAGCTCGACTAGCGGGAGCTCCTACGAGCAGTACTTC. It is translated as CASSSTSGSSYEQYF. The chain combines TRBV2 with TRBJ2-7, with TRBD2 identical over 12 bases. The CDR3 loop spans 15 amino acids. Germline V lookup: CDR1 SNHLY, CDR2 FYNNEI. The ends lost 6 bases at V and 0 bases at J; junction bases unmatched: 3.

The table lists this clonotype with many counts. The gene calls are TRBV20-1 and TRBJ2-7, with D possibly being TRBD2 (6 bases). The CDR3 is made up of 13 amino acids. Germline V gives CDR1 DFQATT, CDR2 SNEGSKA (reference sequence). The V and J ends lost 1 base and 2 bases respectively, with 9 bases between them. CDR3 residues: CSARVGGAYEQYF. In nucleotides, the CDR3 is TGCAGTGCTAGAGTGGGCGGGGCCTACGAGCAGTACTTC.

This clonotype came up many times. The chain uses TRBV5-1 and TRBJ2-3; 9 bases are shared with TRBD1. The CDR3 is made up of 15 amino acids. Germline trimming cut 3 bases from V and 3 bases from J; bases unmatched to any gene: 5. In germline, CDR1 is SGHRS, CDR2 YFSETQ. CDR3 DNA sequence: TGCGCCAGCAGCTCACAGGGGGCCCGAACAGATACGCAGTATTTT. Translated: CASSSQGARTDTQYF.

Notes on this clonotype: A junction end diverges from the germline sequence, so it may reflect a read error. CDR3 loop: CASSFRPLSGELLF. The CDR3, as DNA: TGTGCCAGCAGCTTCCGGCCACTCAGTGGGGAGCTGCTTTTT. V usage is TRBV5-1 and J usage is TRBJ2-2, with D possibly being TRBD2 (5 bases). Germline loops: CDR1 SGHRS, CDR2 YFSETQ. CDR3 size: 14 residues. The complete variable domain, with remaining parts taken from reference TRBV5-1 and TRBJ2-2, reads KAGVTQTPRYLIKTRGQQVTLSCSPISGHRSVSWYQQTPGQGLQFLFEYFSETQRNKGNFPGRFSGRQFSNSRSEMNVSTLELGDSALYLCASSFRPLSGELLFGEGSRLTVL.

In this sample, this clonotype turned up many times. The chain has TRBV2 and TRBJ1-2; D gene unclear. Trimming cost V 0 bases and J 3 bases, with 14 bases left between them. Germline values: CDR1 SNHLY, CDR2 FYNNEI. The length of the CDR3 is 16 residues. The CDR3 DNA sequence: TGTGCCAGCAGTGAAGCGCAGACCCTTCCCCACTATGGCTACACCTTC. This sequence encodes CASSEAQTLPHYGYTF.